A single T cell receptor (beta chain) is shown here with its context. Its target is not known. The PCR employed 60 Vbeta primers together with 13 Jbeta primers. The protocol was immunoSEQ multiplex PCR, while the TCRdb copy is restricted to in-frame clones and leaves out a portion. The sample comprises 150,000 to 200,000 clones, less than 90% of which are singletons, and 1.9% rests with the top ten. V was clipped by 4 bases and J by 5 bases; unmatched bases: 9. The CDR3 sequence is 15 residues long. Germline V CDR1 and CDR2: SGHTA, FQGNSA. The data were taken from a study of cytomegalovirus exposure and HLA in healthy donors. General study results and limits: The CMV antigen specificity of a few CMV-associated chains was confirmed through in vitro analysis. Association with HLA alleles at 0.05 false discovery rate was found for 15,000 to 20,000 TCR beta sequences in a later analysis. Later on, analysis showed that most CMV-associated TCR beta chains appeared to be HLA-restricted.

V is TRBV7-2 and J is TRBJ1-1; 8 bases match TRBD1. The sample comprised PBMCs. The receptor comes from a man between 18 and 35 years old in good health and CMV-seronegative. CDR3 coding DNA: TGTGCCAGCAGCTCGTACCAAAACAGGGGGACTGAAGCTTTCTTT. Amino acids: CASSSYQNRGTEAFF.